This record concerns one TCR beta chain sequence. What it recognizes is unknown. This sample is part of a study of cytomegalovirus exposure and HLA in healthy donors. Regarding the study as a whole: Serostatus for CMV was the only available immune exposure information. Previously analyzed data showed that most TCR beta V segments were productive at a frequency of about 87% or about 30%.

Trimming removed 6 bases from V and 7 bases from J, with 22 bases in between. This CDR3 comprises 16 residues. Per germline, CDR1 MDHEN and CDR2 SYDVKM. PCR involved 60 Vbeta and 13 Jbeta primers. Original processing methods: Roughly 11 million shared chains were among approximately 80 million unique TCR beta chains counted in a later analysis. Clones were read by immunoSEQ multiplex PCR, and TCRdb kept only the in-frame ones, dropping some. For V, J and clone size, that table is used; D and trimming come from the DNA. This table has 150,000 to 200,000 clones, roughly 77% appearing once. This clonotype originated in a woman aged 40 to 49 in good health and CMV-seropositive. This sequence joins TRBV28 and TRBJ1-5, with D possibly TRBD1 on 5 matching bases. Sequencing input: PBMCs. For the CDR3, the DNA is TGTGCCAGCAGCCTGACGGTGGGTGGGGGGGAGCAGCCCCAGCATTTT. Protein product: CASSLTVGGGEQPQHF.